A selection of T cell receptor beta chains follows, all from one sample in a study of shared clonotypes between healthy human individuals. Profiled with immunoSEQ multiplex PCR; TCRdb holds only in-frame clones, not every one. In the table there are approximately 1,500,000 clones, roughly 96% of which are singletons. Specimen: naive CD4+ T cells sorted from blood. The receptors here all came from a man aged 30 to 45 in good health. CDR3s include the opening cysteine and the closing phenylalanine or tryptophan. Fields, in order: J gene, D gene, V gene, clone size, CDR3 DNA, CDR3 protein. D genes are given only for firm matches. Rows may omit the clone size; those that give it use once, few, many or a size class.

J gene: TRBJ2-7; D gene: TRBD2; V gene: TRBV5-1; clone size: -; CDR3 DNA: TGCGCCAGCAGCTTGGAACTAGCGGGAGGGTACGAGCAGTACTTC; CDR3 protein: CASSLELAGGYEQYF
J gene: TRBJ2-3; D gene: TRBD2; V gene: TRBV7-6; clone size: -; CDR3 DNA: TGTGCCAGCAGCTTTTCACTAGCGGGAGGGCCGCTACCCACAGATACGCAGTATTTT; CDR3 protein: CASSFSLAGGPLPTDTQYF
J gene: TRBJ2-5; D gene: -; V gene: TRBV7-2; clone size: -; CDR3 DNA: TGTGCCAGCAGCTTGAGCGGTCCGACCCAGTACTTC; CDR3 protein: CASSLSGPTQYF
J gene: TRBJ2-3; D gene: TRBD2; V gene: TRBV29-1; clone size: -; CDR3 DNA: TGCAGCGTTGCAACTAGCGAGACCTCCTGGCAGTATTTT; CDR3 protein: CSVATSETSWQYF
J gene: TRBJ2-7; D gene: -; V gene: TRBV2; clone size: -; CDR3 DNA: TGTGCCAGCAGTGAGAATGACCCCCGGGGGTACTTC; CDR3 protein: CASSENDPRGYF
J gene: TRBJ2-7; D gene: -; V gene: TRBV19; clone size: -; CDR3 DNA: TGTGCCAGTAGCTTCGGACAGCGCTACGAGCAGTACTTC; CDR3 protein: CASSFGQRYEQYF
J gene: TRBJ2-7; D gene: -; V gene: TRBV10-2; clone size: -; CDR3 DNA: TGCGCCAGCGCGGTACAATACGAGCAGTACTTC; CDR3 protein: CASAVQYEQYF
J gene: TRBJ2-7; D gene: -; V gene: TRBV21-1; clone size: -; CDR3 DNA: TGTGCCAGCAGCACCTCGACTACAGGGTGCACTACCTCCTACGAGCAGTACTTC; CDR3 protein: CASSTSTTGCTTSYEQYF
J gene: TRBJ1-2; D gene: TRBD1; V gene: TRBV4-3; clone size: once; CDR3 DNA: TGCGCCAGCAGCCAAGCGAAAAACGGGGACAGTTCGGCTAATAACTATGGCTACACCTTC; CDR3 protein: CASSQAKNGDSSANNYGYTF
J gene: TRBJ2-6; D gene: -; V gene: TRBV7-8; clone size: -; CDR3 DNA: TGTGCCAGCAGCTCTACGTGGCCGATCCCCGCCGCGGCCAACGTCCTGACTTTC; CDR3 protein: CASSSTWPIPAAANVLTF
J gene: TRBJ2-4; D gene: -; V gene: TRBV14; clone size: -; CDR3 DNA: TGTGCCAGCAGCCCCTCCTTGGACGGAAACATTCAGTACTTC; CDR3 protein: CASSPSLDGNIQYF
J gene: TRBJ1-3; D gene: -; V gene: TRBV14; clone size: -; CDR3 DNA: TGTGCCAGCAGCCAAGAGGGCAGAGGAAACACCATATATTTT; CDR3 protein: CASSQEGRGNTIYF
J gene: TRBJ2-1; D gene: -; V gene: TRBV5-1; clone size: once; CDR3 DNA: TGCGCCAGCAGCTTGCTCTCTTCCTACAATGAGCAGTTCTTC; CDR3 protein: CASSLLSSYNEQFF
J gene: TRBJ1-1; D gene: -; V gene: TRBV7-3; clone size: -; CDR3 DNA: TGTGCCAGCAGCTCCCAAGTGAACACTGAAGCTTTCTTT; CDR3 protein: CASSSQVNTEAFF
J gene: TRBJ2-5; D gene: -; V gene: TRBV20-1; clone size: few; CDR3 DNA: TGCAGTGCTAGGCAAGAGACCCAGTACTTC; CDR3 protein: CSARQETQYF
J gene: TRBJ2-5; D gene: TRBD1; V gene: TRBV27; clone size: -; CDR3 DNA: TGTGCCAGCAGTTTATCGGCGGGACAGGGATCTGAGACCCAGTACTTC; CDR3 protein: CASSLSAGQGSETQYF
J gene: TRBJ1-5; D gene: -; V gene: TRBV28; clone size: -; CDR3 DNA: TGTGCCAGCAGTCTCCTTGGGGTACAGCCCCAGCATTTT; CDR3 protein: CASSLLGVQPQHF
J gene: TRBJ1-2; D gene: -; V gene: TRBV2; clone size: -; CDR3 DNA: TGTGCCAGCAGTGAAAGTTTCAGGGTTGGCTACACCTTC; CDR3 protein: CASSESFRVGYTF
J gene: TRBJ2-3; D gene: -; V gene: TRBV9; clone size: -; CDR3 DNA: TGTGCCAGCAGCGCCGGGGGGCGGATCACAGATACGCAGTATTTT; CDR3 protein: CASSAGGRITDTQYF
J gene: TRBJ1-2; D gene: -; V gene: TRBV28; clone size: -; CDR3 DNA: TGTGCCAGCAGTTCGGCAGGTATTCCTAACTATGGCTACACCTTC; CDR3 protein: CASSSAGIPNYGYTF
J gene: TRBJ1-1; D gene: -; V gene: TRBV11-2; clone size: -; CDR3 DNA: TGTGCCAGCAGCTTAACGAGTACTGTTGGCCAACCCACTGAAGCTTTCTTT; CDR3 protein: CASSLTSTVGQPTEAFF
J gene: TRBJ2-7; D gene: TRBD1; V gene: TRBV5-1; clone size: -; CDR3 DNA: TGCGCCAGCAGCTTGGGCGCGGCAGGGGGCCTGGGCGAGCAGTACTTC; CDR3 protein: CASSLGAAGGLGEQYF
J gene: TRBJ2-1; D gene: -; V gene: TRBV5-6; clone size: -; CDR3 DNA: TGTGCCAGCAGCTTGGTCGGGAACTCCTACAATGAGCAGTTCTTC; CDR3 protein: CASSLVGNSYNEQFF
J gene: TRBJ1-2; D gene: -; V gene: TRBV7-2; clone size: -; CDR3 DNA: TGTGCCAGCAGCTTAGCCGGGACATCGGGAGGCTACACCTTC; CDR3 protein: CASSLAGTSGGYTF
J gene: TRBJ2-1; D gene: TRBD2; V gene: TRBV10-1; clone size: -; CDR3 DNA: TGCGCCAGCAGTGAGTCGAGGACTAGCGGGAGGGCCACCTTTTACAATGAGCAGTTCTTC; CDR3 protein: CASSESRTSGRATFYNEQFF
J gene: TRBJ2-5; D gene: -; V gene: TRBV7-2; clone size: -; CDR3 DNA: TGTGCCAGCAGCTTATTCCCGAACCAAGAGACCCAGTACTTC; CDR3 protein: CASSLFPNQETQYF
J gene: TRBJ2-7; D gene: -; V gene: TRBV7-8; clone size: -; CDR3 DNA: TGTGCCAGCAGTTACCGGCCCAGGGGAGGTGAGCAGTACTTC; CDR3 protein: CASSYRPRGGEQYF